The sequence of this T cell receptor (beta chain) was determined in a study of cytomegalovirus exposure and HLA in healthy donors. Study context: Earlier, roughly 180 million T cells were analyzed, and some 120 million unique TCR beta sequences were found among them. Points from the study as a whole: The number of N-insertions in an Asian-associated ancestry cluster was reportedly below the roughly 620-donor mean in a later analysis. Across HLA loci, a later analysis found differing TCR association rates, with DRB1 most and HLA-C fewest.

Points on this clone: Antigen: not known.

The V end was cut by 0 bases, the J end by 2 bases, with 19 bases between. The CDR3 has 18 residues. The V gene's germline CDR1 is SGHRS and CDR2 YFSETQ. Likely unrecorded immune exposures existed in these nominally healthy donors. Researchers ran the PCR with 60 Vbeta and 13 Jbeta primers. Method: immunoSEQ multiplex PCR; TCRdb's copy keeps in-frame clones and lacks some. The sample has about 160,000 clones; 68% are singletons. The specimen sequenced was PBMCs. This chain connects TRBV5-1 to TRBJ2-3, with a weak D call TRBD2 (6 bases). The receptor's source is a man aged 50 to 59 in good health and CMV-seronegative. The CDR3 loop is CASSLEPRDLVITDTQYF. The CDR3 DNA is TGCGCCAGCAGCTTGGAACCGCGGGACCTGGTGATCACAGATACGCAGTATTTT.